Below, 23 T cell receptor beta chains from the same sample are listed, as sequenced in a study of regulatory T cells in long-lasting Graves disease. Indicated time point: persistent/refractory GD, antithyroid drugs over 5 years with positive TRAb. Making the TCR library involved RNA that had been extracted from PBMCs. Arm-PCR of CDR3 regions and iRepertoire HTBI primers were the basis on which TCR beta libraries were built. TCRdb passed the multiplex PCR reads through MiXCR, listing each CDR3 protein once. The data hold under 500,000 distinct CDR3 sequences, with under 25% observed a single time. The sample was peripheral blood mononuclear cells (PBMCs), taken when the disease was refractory, from a patient treated with antithyroid drugs. These receptors originate from a female donor with Graves disease.

This clonotype has at least ten counts. The rearrangement links TRBV20-1 to TRBJ1-2; 8 bases match TRBD1. Germline assignment: CDR1 DFQATT and CDR2 SNEGSKA (reference sequence). V lost 5 bases, J lost 3 bases, and 2 bases stayed unmatched. The CDR3 is 12 residues long. The DNA of the CDR3 is TGCAGTGCTGAGACAGGGGACTATGGCTACACCTTC. Translation gives CSAETGDYGYTF.

The chain uses TRBV14 and TRBJ1-6, with TRBD1 identical over 9 bases. V was clipped by 4 bases and J by 8 bases; unmatched bases: 9. This CDR3 has 16 amino acids. The germline V gene has CDR1 SGHDN and CDR2 FVKESK. In DNA, the CDR3 is TGTGCCAGCAGCCGAGGGACAGGGAGAATTGATTCACCCCTCCACTTT. Translating it yields CASSRGTGRIDSPLHF.

The chain couples TRBV3-1 to TRBJ1-2, with D perhaps matching TRBD1 (5 bases). Looked up from germline, CDR1 is LGHDT and CDR2 is YNNKEL (reference sequence). Trimming stripped 4 bases from V and 3 bases from J, with 12 bases between. This CDR3 contains 14 residues. The CDR3 reads CASSPPGRHYGYTF. CDR3 nucleotides: TGTGCCAGCAGCCCGCCGGGACGGCACTATGGCTACACCTTC.

In this sample, this clonotype turned up many times. CDR3 sequence reads: CASSRDSQSYGYTF. Here the CDR3 DNA reads TGTGCCAGCAGTAGGGACAGCCAGTCGTATGGCTACACCTTC. The gene calls are TRBV12-3 or TRBV12-4 and TRBJ1-2; 7 bases are a match to TRBD1. The CDR3 has 14 residues. Losses at the gene ends were 5 bases for V and 5 bases for J; bases not matched to a gene: 8.

This clonotype occurred many times. V is TRBV20-1 and J is TRBJ2-5, with a weak D call TRBD2 (7 bases). The CDR3 has 14 residues. The germline V gene has CDR1 DFQATT and CDR2 SNEGSKA (reference sequence). Trimming stripped 6 bases from V and 2 bases from J, with 16 bases between. CDR3 region: CSAKGEGGQETQYF. Written as DNA, the CDR3 is TGCAGTGCCAAAGGAGAGGGGGGGCAAGAGACCCAGTACTTC.

This clonotype was counted many times. CDR3: CAWSGDRGGQPQHF. The CDR3 bases are TGTGCCTGGAGTGGTGACAGGGGAGGTCAGCCCCAGCATTTT. The gene calls are TRBV30 and TRBJ1-5; 8 bases map to TRBD1. The junction had 5 bases not matched to a gene; V was cut back by 1 base and J by 6 bases. CDR3 length equals 14 residues. Looked up from germline, CDR1 is GTSNPN and CDR2 is SVGIG (reference sequence).

This clonotype has ten or more counts. V usage is TRBV27 and J usage is TRBJ2-7, with 11 bases lining up with TRBD2. The germline V gene encodes CDR1 MNHEY and CDR2 SMNVEV (reference sequence). V was pared by 3 bases and J by 2 bases, with 3 bases of the junction left unmatched. The CDR3 has 15 amino acids. Here the CDR3 reads CASSFSGRAAYEQYF. The CDR3, as DNA: TGTGCCAGCAGTTTTAGCGGGAGGGCCGCCTACGAGCAGTACTTC.

This clonotype appeared once. This may come from a read error, since a much larger clone is one base off. The chain has TRBV6-2 or TRBV6-3 and TRBJ2-5; D possibly corresponds to TRBD1 (6 bases). This CDR3 is 13 amino acids long. Germline CDR1 MNHEY, CDR2 SVGEGT. V was shortened by 6 bases and J by 11 bases, with 19 bases between the two germline ends. The CDR3 coding sequence is TGTGCCAGCAGGGAAACAGGGATCTACGGGCAGTACTTC. It specifies CASRETGIYGQYF.

This clonotype was found once. The CDR3 DNA reads TGTGCCAGCAGCGTCCTTTCCGGGACAGTTAACAATGAGCAGTTCTTC. This codes for CASSVLSGTVNNEQFF. The chain is built from TRBV9 and TRBJ2-1; 7 bases fit TRBD1. The CDR3 contains 16 residues. The germline V gene has CDR1 SGDLS and CDR2 YYNGEE. After removal of 2 bases from V and 5 bases from J, the junction contained 10 bases not matched to a gene.

Comments on this clonotype: A much larger clone is a single base away; this may be a read error. This chain joins TRBV20-1 and TRBJ2-7, with D perhaps TRBD2 (6 bases). The CDR3 length is 15 residues. Germline assignment: CDR1 DFQATT and CDR2 SNEGSKA (reference sequence). V lost 2 bases and J lost 0, with 14 bases in between. CDR3 sequence: CSARRAGSDSYEQYF. CDR3 bases: TGCAGTGCTAGAAGGGCGGGATCCGACTCCTACGAGCAGTACTTC.

This clonotype was seen many times. The chain links TRBV2 to TRBJ2-7; D is perhaps TRBD2 (5 bases). Trimming left V 2 bases short and J 3 bases short, with 11 bases between. CDR3 size: 14 residues. Germline V lookup: CDR1 SNHLY, CDR2 FYNNEI. DNA of the CDR3: TGTGCCAGCAGTGAAAATGCAGACTACTACGAGCAGTACTTC. This codes for CASSENADYYEQYF.

This chain joins TRBV9 and TRBJ2-7, with D perhaps TRBD1 or TRBD2 (5 bases each). This CDR3 has 12 amino acids. Germline assignment: CDR1 SGDLS and CDR2 YYNGEE. Trimming removed 7 bases at V and 3 bases at J, with 11 bases between. This CDR3 reads CASGDAGYEQYF. Written as DNA, the CDR3 is TGTGCCAGCGGGGACGCGGGCTACGAGCAGTACTTC.

This clonotype came up many times. The chain links TRBV28 to TRBJ1-1; unclear D gene. The germline CDR1 and CDR2 sequences are MDHEN and SYDVKM. The CDR3 is 13 amino acids. V lost 6 bases and J 7 bases, leaving 15 bases between the germline ends. The DNA of the CDR3 is TGTGCCAGCAGCCCTCCCCAGAGTGGTGAAGCTTTCTTT. Protein sequence: CASSPPQSGEAFF. Combining the CDR3 with reference TRBV28 and TRBJ1-1 gives the whole variable domain DVKVTQSSRYLVKRTGEKVFLECVQDMDHENMFWYRQDPGLGLRLIYFSYDVKMKEKGDIPEGYSVSREKKERFSLILESASTNQTSMYLCASSPPQSGEAFFGQGTRLTVV.

The rearrangement uses TRBV7-2 and TRBJ2-7, with TRBD1 matching over 7 bases. The CDR3 totals 14 residues. V gave up 5 bases and J gave up 6 bases; unmatched junction bases: 10. CDR1 SGHTA and CDR2 FQGNSA come from the germline V gene. CDR3 bases: TGTGCCAGCAGCCCGGTGGGGACAGTTACCGAGCAGTACTTC. This encodes CASSPVGTVTEQYF.

The chain carries TRBV20-1 and TRBJ1-2; TRBD1 is a possible D gene (5 bases). Trimming left V 4 bases short and J 1 base short, with 13 bases between. This CDR3 region has 14 residues. The germline V gene has CDR1 DFQATT and CDR2 SNEGSKA (reference sequence). The CDR3 loop reads CSATETVINYGYTF. CDR3 sequence (DNA): TGCAGTGCTACAGAGACAGTGATTAACTATGGCTACACCTTC.

Remarks on this clonotype: A much larger clone differs by one base, so this may be a read error. The chain has TRBV11-1 and TRBJ1-1; no clear D gene. The germline CDR1 and CDR2 sequences are SGHAT and FQDESV (reference sequence). This CDR3 is 12 amino acids long. This CDR3 is CAGSPPNTEAFF. CDR3 sequence (DNA): TGTGCCGGCAGCCCTCCAAACACTGAAGCTTTCTTT.

As concerns this clonotype: It is likely a read error, because the conserved phenylalanine at the end of the CDR3 is missing. The chain uses TRBV4-2 and TRBJ1-5; D may be TRBD1 (6 bases). This CDR3 spans 17 amino acids. Germline values: CDR1 LGHNA, CDR2 YNFKEQ. Deletions cut 0 bases from V and 6 bases from J, with 18 bases between. The CDR3 coding sequence is TGTGCCAGCAGCCAAGATGAGGGGGGGCTTAGTGGTCAGCCCCAGCATTCT. It translates to CASSQDEGGLSGQPQHS.

Many counts were recorded for this clonotype. This chain joins TRBV7-9 and TRBJ2-2; D unresolved. This CDR3 has 13 residues. Trimming cost V 9 bases and J 5 bases, with 13 bases left between them. The V gene's germline CDR1 is SEHNR and CDR2 FQNEAQ (reference sequence). This chain's CDR3 is CASSPQGTGELFF. The CDR3 DNA is TGTGCCAGTAGCCCACAAGGGACCGGGGAGCTGTTTTTT.

This clonotype was counted at least ten times. This chain connects TRBV12-3 or TRBV12-4 to TRBJ2-7; D tentatively fits TRBD1 or TRBD2 (5 bases each). The CDR3 contains 13 residues. V was shortened by 5 bases and J by 6 bases, with 14 bases between the two germline ends. The CDR3 loop reads CASSPGPAGEQYF. DNA of the CDR3: TGTGCCAGCAGTCCGGGACCGGCGGGCGAGCAGTACTTC.

Note on this clonotype: This may stem from a read error, because a much larger clone lies one nucleotide away. V usage is TRBV12-3 or TRBV12-4 and J usage is TRBJ1-4; unclear D gene. The CDR3 consists of 16 residues. The CDR3 nucleotides read TGTGCCAGCGGTTTCGATTTGTCGGGGATTGTTGAAAAACTGTTTTTT. Its protein product is CASGFDLSGIVEKLFF.

The V call is TRBV6-1, the J call TRBJ2-2; TRBD1 agrees at 8 bases. Trimming took 5 bases from V and 6 from J; bases not matched to a gene: 5. Germline assignment: CDR1 MNHNS and CDR2 SASEGT. The CDR3 covers 14 residues. CDR3 residues: CASSPGQGPGELFF. The CDR3 bases are TGTGCCAGCAGTCCCGGACAGGGCCCCGGGGAGCTGTTTTTT.

This clonotype occurred many times. The chain uses TRBV6-1 and TRBJ2-7; a weak D match, TRBD2 (5 bases). CDR1 MNHNS and CDR2 SASEGT come from the germline V gene. There are 13 residues in the CDR3. Deletions cut 7 bases from V and 0 bases from J, with 10 bases between. The CDR3 sequence is CASKPSSSYEQYF. CDR3 nucleotides: TGTGCCAGCAAACCTAGCAGCTCCTACGAGCAGTACTTC.

Ten or more counts support this clonotype. The chain links TRBV29-1 to TRBJ2-5; TRBD2 aligns across 9 bases. Unmatched junction bases numbered 6, after V lost 1 base and J lost 3 bases. This CDR3 contains 15 residues. CDR1 and CDR2 (germline): SQVTM, ANQGSEA. The CDR3: CSVEAGLAREETQYF. The CDR3 DNA reads TGCAGCGTTGAAGCAGGACTAGCGCGGGAAGAGACCCAGTACTTC.